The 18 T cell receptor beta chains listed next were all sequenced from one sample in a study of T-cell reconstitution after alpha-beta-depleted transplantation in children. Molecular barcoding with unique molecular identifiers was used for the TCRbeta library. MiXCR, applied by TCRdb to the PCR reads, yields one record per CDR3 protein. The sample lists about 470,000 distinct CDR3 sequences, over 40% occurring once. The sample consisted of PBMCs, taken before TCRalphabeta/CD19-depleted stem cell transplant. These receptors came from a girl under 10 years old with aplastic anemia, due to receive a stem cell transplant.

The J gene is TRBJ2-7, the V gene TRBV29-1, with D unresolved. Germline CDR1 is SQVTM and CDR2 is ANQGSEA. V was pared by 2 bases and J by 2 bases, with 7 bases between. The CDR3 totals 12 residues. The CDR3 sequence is CSVETPTYEQYF. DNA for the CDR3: TGCAGCGTTGAAACACCTACCTACGAGCAGTACTTC.

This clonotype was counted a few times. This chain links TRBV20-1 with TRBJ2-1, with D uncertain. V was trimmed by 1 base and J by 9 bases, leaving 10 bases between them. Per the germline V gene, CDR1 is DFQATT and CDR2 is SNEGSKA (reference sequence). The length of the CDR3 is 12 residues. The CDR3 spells CSARVGRGEQFF. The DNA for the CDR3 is TGCAGTGCTAGAGTGGGTAGAGGTGAGCAGTTCTTC.

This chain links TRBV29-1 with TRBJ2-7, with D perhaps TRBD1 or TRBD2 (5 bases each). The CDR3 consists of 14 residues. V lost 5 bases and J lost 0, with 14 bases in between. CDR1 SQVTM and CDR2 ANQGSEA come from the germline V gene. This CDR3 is CSVKRDPSSYEQYF. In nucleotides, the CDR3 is TGCAGCGTTAAAAGGGACCCCAGCTCCTACGAGCAGTACTTC.

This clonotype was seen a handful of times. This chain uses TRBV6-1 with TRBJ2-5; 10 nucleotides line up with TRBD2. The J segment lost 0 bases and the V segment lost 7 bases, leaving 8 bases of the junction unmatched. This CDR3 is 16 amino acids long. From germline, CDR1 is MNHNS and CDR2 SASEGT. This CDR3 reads CASKRILAGNQETQYF. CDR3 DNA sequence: TGTGCCAGCAAGAGAATACTAGCGGGAAACCAAGAGACCCAGTACTTC.

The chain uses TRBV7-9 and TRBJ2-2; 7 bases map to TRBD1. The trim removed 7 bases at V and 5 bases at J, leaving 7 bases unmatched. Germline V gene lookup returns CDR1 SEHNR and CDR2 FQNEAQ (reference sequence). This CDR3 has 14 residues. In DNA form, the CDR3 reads TGTGCCAGCACTCCGACAGGGACGACCGGGGAGCTGTTTTTT. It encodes CASTPTGTTGELFF.

The CDR3 sequence is CSVETGSGNTQYF. The CDR3 bases are TGCAGCGTTGAAACCGGGTCCGGAAATACGCAGTATTTT. The gene calls are TRBV29-1 and TRBJ2-3; D is undetermined. Germline CDR1 SQVTM, CDR2 ANQGSEA. V shed 2 bases and J shed 7 bases, with 13 bases lying between them. The CDR3 covers 13 residues.

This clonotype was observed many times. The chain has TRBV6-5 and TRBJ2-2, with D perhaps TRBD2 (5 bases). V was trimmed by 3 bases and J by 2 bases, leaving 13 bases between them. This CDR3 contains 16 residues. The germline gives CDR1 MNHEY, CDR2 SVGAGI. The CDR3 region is CASSYSDSRNTGELFF. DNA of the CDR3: TGTGCCAGCAGTTATTCGGACTCGAGAAACACCGGGGAGCTGTTTTTT.

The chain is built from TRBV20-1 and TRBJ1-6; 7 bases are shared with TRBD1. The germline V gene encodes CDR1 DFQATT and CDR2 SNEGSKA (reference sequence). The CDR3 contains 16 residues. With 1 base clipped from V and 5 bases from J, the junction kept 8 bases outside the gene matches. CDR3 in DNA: TGCAGTGCTAGAGCAAGACAGGGTTTCGATAATTCACCCCTCCACTTT. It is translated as CSARARQGFDNSPLHF.

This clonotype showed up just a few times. The CDR3, as DNA: TGTGCCAGCAGTCGCCGGGTGACTAGCGGGAGTAATGAGCAGTTCTTC. Protein sequence: CASSRRVTSGSNEQFF. The chain has TRBV6-1 and TRBJ2-1, with 12 bases aligning to TRBD2. The germline gives CDR1 MNHNS, CDR2 SASEGT. V dropped 5 bases and J dropped 7; count of bases not matched to a gene: 9. The CDR3 is 16 residues long.

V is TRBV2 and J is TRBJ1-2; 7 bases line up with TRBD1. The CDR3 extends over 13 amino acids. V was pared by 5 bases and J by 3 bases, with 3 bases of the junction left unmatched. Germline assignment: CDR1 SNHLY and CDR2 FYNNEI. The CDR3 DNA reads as TGTGCCAGCAGTCTAACAGGGGACTATGGCTACACCTTC. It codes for CASSLTGDYGYTF.

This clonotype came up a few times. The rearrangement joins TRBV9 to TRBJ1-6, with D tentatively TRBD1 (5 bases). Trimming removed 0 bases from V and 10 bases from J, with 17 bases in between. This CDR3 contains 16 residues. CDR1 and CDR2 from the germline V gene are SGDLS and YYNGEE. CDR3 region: CASSVAPTAATSPLHF. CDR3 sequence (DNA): TGTGCCAGCAGCGTAGCTCCGACAGCGGCAACCTCACCCCTCCACTTT.

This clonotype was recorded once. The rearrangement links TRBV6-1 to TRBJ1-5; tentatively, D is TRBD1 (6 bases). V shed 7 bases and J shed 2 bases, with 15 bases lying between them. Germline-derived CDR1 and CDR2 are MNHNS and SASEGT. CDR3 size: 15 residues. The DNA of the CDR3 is TGTGCCAGCAACCTAGACAGGCAGGGCAATCAGCCCCAGCATTTT. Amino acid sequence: CASNLDRQGNQPQHF.

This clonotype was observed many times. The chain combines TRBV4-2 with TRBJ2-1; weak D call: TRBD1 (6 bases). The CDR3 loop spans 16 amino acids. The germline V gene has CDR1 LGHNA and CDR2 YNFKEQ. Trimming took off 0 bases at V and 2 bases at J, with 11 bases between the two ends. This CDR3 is CASSQDMTGAYNEQFF. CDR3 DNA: TGTGCCAGCAGCCAAGATATGACAGGAGCCTACAATGAGCAGTTCTTC.

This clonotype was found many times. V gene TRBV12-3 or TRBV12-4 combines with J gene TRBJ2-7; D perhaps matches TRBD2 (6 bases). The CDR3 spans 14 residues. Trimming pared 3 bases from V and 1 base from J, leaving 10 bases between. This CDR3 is CASSFGEVSYEQYF. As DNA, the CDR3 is TGTGCCAGCAGTTTTGGGGAGGTGTCCTACGAGCAGTACTTC.

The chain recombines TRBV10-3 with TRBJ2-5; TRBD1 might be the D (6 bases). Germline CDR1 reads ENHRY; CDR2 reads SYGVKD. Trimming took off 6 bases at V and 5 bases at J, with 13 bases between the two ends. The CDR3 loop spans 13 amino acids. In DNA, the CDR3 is TGTGCCATCAGCGGACAGACGACGGAGACCCAGTACTTC. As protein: CAISGQTTETQYF.

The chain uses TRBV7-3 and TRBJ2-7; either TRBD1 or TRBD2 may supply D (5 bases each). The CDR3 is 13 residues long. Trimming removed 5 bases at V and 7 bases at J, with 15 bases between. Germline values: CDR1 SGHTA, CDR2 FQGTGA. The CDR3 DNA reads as TGTGCCAGCAGCCTCCGGGACGAGGGGGAGCAGTACTTC. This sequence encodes CASSLRDEGEQYF.

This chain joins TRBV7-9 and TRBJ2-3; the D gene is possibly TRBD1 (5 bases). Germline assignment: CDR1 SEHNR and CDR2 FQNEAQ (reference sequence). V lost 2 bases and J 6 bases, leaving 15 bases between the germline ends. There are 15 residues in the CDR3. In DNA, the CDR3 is TGTGCCAGCAGCTTACCGAAAGGCAGGGATGATACGCAGTATTTT. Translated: CASSLPKGRDDTQYF.

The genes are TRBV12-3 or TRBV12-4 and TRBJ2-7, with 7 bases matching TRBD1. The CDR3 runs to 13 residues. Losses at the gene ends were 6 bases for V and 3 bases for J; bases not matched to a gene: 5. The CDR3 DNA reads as TGTGCCAGCAGAGGGACAGCAAACTACGAGCAGTACTTC. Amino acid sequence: CASRGTANYEQYF.